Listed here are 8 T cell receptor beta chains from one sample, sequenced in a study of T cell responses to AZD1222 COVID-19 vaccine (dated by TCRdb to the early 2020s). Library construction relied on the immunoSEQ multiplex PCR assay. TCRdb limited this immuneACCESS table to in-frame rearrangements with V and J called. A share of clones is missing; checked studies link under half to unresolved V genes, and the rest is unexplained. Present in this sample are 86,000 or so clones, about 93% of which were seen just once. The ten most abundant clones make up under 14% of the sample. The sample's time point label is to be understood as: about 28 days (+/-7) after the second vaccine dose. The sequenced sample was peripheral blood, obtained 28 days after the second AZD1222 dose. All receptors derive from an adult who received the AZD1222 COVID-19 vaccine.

CDR3 nucleotide sequence: TGTGCCAGCAGCCAAGTCGGACTCTACTCCTACGAGCAGTACTTC. Protein product: CASSQVGLYSYEQYF. The rearrangement uses TRBV14 and TRBJ2-7; tentatively, D is TRBD2 (5 bases). CDR3 length: 15 amino acids. The V gene lost 1 base and the J gene lost 0 bases, with 10 bases spanning the gap. Germline-derived CDR1 and CDR2 are SGHDN and FVKESK.

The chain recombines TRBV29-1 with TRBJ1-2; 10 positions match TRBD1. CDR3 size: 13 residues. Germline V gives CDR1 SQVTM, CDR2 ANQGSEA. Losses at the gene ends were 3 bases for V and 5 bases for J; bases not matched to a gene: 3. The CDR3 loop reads CSVETGGGYGYTF. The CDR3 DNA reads TGCAGCGTTGAGACAGGGGGCGGTTATGGCTACACCTTC.

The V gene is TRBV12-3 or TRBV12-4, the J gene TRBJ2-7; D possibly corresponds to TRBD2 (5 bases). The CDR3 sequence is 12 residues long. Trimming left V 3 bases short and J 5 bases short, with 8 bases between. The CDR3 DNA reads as TGTGCCAGCAGTTTGAGGGCAGACGAGCAGTACTTC. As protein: CASSLRADEQYF.

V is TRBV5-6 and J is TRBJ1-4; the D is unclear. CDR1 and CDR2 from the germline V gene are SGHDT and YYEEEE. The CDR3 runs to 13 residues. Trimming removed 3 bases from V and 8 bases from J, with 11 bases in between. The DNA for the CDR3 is TGTGCCAGCAGCTCCGGGTCATGGGAAAAACTGTTTTTT. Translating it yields CASSSGSWEKLFF. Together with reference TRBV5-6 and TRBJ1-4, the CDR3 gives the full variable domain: DAGVTQSPTHLIKTRGQQVTLRCSPKSGHDTVSWYQQALGQGPQFIFQYYEEEERQRGNFPDRFSGHQFPNYSSELNVNALLLGDSALYLCASSSGSWEKLFFGSGTQLSVL.

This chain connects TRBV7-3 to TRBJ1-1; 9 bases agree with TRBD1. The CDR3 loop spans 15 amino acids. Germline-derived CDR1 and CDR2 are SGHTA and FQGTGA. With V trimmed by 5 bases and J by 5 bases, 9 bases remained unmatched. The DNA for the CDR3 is TGTGCCAGCAGCCCCCCGGACAGGGGAGGGACTGAAGCTTTCTTT. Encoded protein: CASSPPDRGGTEAFF.

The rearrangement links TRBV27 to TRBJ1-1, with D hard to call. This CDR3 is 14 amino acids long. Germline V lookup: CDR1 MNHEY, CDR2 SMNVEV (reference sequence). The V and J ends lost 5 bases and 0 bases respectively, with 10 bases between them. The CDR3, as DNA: TGTGCCAGCAGTCAGAACTCCTTGAACACTGAAGCTTTCTTT. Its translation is CASSQNSLNTEAFF.

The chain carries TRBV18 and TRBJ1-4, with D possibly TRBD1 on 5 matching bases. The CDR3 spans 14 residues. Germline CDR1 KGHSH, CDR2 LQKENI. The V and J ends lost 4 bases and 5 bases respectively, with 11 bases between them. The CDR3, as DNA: TGTGCCAGCTCACTACAGGCCCGCAATGAAAAACTGTTTTTT. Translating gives CASSLQARNEKLFF.

The CDR3, as DNA: TGTGCCACCAGCAGAGCCCTTGGGGGGAGGACGATAGGTGAGCAGTTCTTC. Protein sequence: CATSRALGGRTIGEQFF. The J gene is TRBJ2-1, the V gene TRBV15; the D gene is possibly TRBD2 (6 bases). Deletions cut 1 base from V and 9 bases from J, with 22 bases between. CDR3 size: 17 residues. Germline CDR1 reads LNHNV; CDR2 reads YYDKDF (reference sequence).